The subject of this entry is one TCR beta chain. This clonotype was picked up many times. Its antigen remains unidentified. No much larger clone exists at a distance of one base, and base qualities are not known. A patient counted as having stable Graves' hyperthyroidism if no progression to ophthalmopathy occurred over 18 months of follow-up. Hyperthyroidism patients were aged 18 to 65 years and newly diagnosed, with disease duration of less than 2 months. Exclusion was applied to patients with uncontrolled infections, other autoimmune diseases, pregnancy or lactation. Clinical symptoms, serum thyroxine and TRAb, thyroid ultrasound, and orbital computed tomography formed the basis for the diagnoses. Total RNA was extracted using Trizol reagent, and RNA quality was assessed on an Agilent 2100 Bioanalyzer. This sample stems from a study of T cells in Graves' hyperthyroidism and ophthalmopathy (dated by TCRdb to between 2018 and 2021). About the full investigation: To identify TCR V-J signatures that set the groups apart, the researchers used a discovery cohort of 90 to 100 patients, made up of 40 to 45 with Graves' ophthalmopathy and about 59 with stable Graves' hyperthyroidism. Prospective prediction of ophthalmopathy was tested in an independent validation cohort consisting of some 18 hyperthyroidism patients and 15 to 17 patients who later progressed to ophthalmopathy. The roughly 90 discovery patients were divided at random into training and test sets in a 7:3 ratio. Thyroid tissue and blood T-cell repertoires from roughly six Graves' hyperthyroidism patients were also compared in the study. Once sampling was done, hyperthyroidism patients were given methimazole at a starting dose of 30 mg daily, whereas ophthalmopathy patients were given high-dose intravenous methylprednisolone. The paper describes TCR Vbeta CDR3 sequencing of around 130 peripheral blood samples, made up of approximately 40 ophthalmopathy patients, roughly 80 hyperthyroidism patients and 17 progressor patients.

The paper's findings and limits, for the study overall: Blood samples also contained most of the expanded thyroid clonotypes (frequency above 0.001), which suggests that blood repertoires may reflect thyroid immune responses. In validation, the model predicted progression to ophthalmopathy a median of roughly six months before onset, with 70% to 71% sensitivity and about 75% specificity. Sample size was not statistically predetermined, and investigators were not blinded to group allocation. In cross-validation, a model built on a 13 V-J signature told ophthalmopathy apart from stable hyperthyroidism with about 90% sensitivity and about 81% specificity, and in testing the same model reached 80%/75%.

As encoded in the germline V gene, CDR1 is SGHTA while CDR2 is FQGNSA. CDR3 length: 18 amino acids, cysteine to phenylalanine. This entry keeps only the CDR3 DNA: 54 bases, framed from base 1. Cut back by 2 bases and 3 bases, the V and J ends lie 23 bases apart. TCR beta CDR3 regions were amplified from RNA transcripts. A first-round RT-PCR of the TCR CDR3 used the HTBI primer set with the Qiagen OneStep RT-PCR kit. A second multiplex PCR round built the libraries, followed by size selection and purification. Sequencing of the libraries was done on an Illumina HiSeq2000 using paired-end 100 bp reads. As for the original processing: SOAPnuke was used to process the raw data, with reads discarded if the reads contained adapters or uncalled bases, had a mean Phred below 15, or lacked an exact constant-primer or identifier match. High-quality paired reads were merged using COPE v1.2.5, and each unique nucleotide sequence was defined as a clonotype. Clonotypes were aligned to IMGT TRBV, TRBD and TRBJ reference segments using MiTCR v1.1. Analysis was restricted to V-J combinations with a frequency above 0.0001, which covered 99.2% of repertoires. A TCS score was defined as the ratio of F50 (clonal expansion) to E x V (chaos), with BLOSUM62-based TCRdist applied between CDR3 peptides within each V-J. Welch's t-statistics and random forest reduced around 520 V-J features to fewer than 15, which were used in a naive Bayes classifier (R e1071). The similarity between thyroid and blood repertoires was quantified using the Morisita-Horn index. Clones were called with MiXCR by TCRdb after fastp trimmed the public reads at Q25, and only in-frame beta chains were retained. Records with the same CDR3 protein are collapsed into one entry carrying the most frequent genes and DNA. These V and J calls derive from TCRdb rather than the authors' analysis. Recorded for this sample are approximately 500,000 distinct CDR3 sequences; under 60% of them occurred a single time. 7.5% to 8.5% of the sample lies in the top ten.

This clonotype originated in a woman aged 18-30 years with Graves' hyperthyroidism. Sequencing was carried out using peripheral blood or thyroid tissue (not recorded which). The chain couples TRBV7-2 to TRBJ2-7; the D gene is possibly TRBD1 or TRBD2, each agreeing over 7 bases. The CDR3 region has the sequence CASSLRGLAETGVYEQYF. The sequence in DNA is TGTGCCAGCAGCTTAAGAGGGCTAGCGGAAACAGGGGTCTACGAGCAGTACTTC. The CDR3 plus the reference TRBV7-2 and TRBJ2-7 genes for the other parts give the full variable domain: GAGVSQSPSNKVTEKGKDVELRCDPISGHTALYWYRQSLGQGLEFLIYFQGNSAPDKSGLPSDRFSAERTGGSVSTLTIQRTQQEDSAVYLCASSLRGLAETGVYEQYFGPGTRLTVT.